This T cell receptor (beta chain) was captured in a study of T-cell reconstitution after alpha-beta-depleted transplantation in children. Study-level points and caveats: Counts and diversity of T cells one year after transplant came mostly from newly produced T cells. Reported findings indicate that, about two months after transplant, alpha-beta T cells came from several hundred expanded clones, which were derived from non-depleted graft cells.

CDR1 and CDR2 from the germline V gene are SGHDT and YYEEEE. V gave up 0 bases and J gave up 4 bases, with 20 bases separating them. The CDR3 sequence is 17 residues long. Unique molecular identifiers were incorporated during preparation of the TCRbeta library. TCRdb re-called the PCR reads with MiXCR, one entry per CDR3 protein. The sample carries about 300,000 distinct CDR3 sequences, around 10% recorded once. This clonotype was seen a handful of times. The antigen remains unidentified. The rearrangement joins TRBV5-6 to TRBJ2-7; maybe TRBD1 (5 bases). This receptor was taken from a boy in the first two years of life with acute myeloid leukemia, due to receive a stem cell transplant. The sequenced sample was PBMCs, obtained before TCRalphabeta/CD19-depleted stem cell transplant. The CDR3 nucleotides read TGTGCCAGCAGCTTGGCCAGAGGAAGACAGTTTCCGTACGAGCAGTACTTC. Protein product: CASSLARGRQFPYEQYF. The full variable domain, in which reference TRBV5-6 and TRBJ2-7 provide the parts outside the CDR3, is DAGVTQSPTHLIKTRGQQVTLRCSPKSGHDTVSWYQQALGQGPQFIFQYYEEEERQRGNFPDRFSGHQFPNYSSELNVNALLLGDSALYLCASSLARGRQFPYEQYFGPGTRLTVT.